The rows below give T cell receptor beta chains drawn from one sample of a study of blood T cell repertoires in COVID-19. Only in-frame clones appear in the TCRdb table, and some are missing; sequencing was by immunoSEQ multiplex PCR. Altogether about 290,000 clones are present, just under 85% being singletons, with the ten largest covering 4% to 5%. Sequenced input: peripheral blood. These receptors were collected from a woman aged 45-65 years with active or convalescent COVID-19. The CDR3 runs from the conserved cysteine through the conserved F or W. Fields, in order: D gene, clone size, V gene, J gene, CDR3 DNA, CDR3 protein. A D gene is named only where the DNA matches it firmly. Size is omitted from some rows. Given values are once, few, many or a class for expanded clones.

>.|.|TRBV29-1|TRBJ2-3
TGCAGCGTTGATAAGACAACTAGCACAGATACGCAGTATTTT
CSVDKTTSTDTQYF
>TRBD2|.|TRBV9|TRBJ2-3
TGTGCCAGCAGCGTAGAGGGGTTCGGCGGGAGAGTGGGAGATACGCAGTATTTT
CASSVEGFGGRVGDTQYF
>.|.|TRBV6-5|TRBJ1-1
TGTGCCAGCAGTCCCCAGGCGGGAGGCGCTTTCTTT
CASSPQAGGAFF
>TRBD2|.|TRBV7-9|TRBJ2-1
TGTGCCAGCAGCTTAGCACTAGCGGGAAGGGGATTCGGCGATGAGCAGTTCTTC
CASSLALAGRGFGDEQFF
>.|few|TRBV6-5|TRBJ1-1
TGTGCCAGCAGTTTATCAGGGGAAAACACTGAAGCTTTCTTT
CASSLSGENTEAFF
>.|once|TRBV28|TRBJ1-2
TGTGCCAGCAGTTTGAGAGGGGGAGCCACCTTC
CASSLRGGATF
>TRBD1|.|TRBV28|TRBJ2-7
TGTGCCAGCAGTGGACAGGGGGCCTATTTTTTCTACGAGCAGTACTTC
CASSGQGAYFFYEQYF
>TRBD1|.|TRBV18|TRBJ1-2
TGTGCCAGCTCCCCCGGGACAGGGGGCGCAGGCTACACCTTC
CASSPGTGGAGYTF
>TRBD2|.|TRBV5-1|TRBJ2-1
TGCGCCAGCAGCCCCCAAAACGCGGGAGTAGGCGATGAGCAGTTCTTC
CASSPQNAGVGDEQFF
>.|few|TRBV3-1/TRBV3-2|TRBJ1-6
TGTGCCAGCAGCCAAATAGACGGAGGGAATTCACCCCTCCACTTT
CASSQIDGGNSPLHF
>TRBD1|.|TRBV5-4|TRBJ2-3
TGTGCCAGCAGCCCGGACAGGTGGGGCACAGATACGCAGTATTTT
CASSPDRWGTDTQYF
>TRBD1|.|TRBV2|TRBJ2-2
TGTGCCAGCAGTCTCCGGACAGGGGCGGGGACCGGGGAGCTGTTTTTT
CASSLRTGAGTGELFF
>.|once|TRBV29-1|TRBJ2-6
TGCAGCTTCCTTCAGGGGGCCAACGTCCTGACTTTC
CSFLQGANVLTF
>TRBD1|.|TRBV28|TRBJ1-6
TGTGCCAGCAGGGGACAGGGTTATAATTCACCCCTCCACTTT
CASRGQGYNSPLHF
>.|.|TRBV20-1|TRBJ1-5
TGCAGTGCTAGTCTGGGCGGGAATCAGCCCCAGCATTTT
CSASLGGNQPQHF
>TRBD1|.|TRBV14|TRBJ2-5
TGTGCCAGCAGCCAAGCTGGGACAGGGTTAGGGACCCAGTACTTC
CASSQAGTGLGTQYF
>TRBD1|.|TRBV7-2|TRBJ1-2
TGTGCCAGCAGCAGGGGGGGACAGGGCCATTATGGCTACACCTTC
CASSRGGQGHYGYTF
>.|.|TRBV18|TRBJ1-4
TGTGCCAGCTCACCACCCGTGGGGGAGGCTGAAAAACTGTTTTTT
CASSPPVGEAEKLFF